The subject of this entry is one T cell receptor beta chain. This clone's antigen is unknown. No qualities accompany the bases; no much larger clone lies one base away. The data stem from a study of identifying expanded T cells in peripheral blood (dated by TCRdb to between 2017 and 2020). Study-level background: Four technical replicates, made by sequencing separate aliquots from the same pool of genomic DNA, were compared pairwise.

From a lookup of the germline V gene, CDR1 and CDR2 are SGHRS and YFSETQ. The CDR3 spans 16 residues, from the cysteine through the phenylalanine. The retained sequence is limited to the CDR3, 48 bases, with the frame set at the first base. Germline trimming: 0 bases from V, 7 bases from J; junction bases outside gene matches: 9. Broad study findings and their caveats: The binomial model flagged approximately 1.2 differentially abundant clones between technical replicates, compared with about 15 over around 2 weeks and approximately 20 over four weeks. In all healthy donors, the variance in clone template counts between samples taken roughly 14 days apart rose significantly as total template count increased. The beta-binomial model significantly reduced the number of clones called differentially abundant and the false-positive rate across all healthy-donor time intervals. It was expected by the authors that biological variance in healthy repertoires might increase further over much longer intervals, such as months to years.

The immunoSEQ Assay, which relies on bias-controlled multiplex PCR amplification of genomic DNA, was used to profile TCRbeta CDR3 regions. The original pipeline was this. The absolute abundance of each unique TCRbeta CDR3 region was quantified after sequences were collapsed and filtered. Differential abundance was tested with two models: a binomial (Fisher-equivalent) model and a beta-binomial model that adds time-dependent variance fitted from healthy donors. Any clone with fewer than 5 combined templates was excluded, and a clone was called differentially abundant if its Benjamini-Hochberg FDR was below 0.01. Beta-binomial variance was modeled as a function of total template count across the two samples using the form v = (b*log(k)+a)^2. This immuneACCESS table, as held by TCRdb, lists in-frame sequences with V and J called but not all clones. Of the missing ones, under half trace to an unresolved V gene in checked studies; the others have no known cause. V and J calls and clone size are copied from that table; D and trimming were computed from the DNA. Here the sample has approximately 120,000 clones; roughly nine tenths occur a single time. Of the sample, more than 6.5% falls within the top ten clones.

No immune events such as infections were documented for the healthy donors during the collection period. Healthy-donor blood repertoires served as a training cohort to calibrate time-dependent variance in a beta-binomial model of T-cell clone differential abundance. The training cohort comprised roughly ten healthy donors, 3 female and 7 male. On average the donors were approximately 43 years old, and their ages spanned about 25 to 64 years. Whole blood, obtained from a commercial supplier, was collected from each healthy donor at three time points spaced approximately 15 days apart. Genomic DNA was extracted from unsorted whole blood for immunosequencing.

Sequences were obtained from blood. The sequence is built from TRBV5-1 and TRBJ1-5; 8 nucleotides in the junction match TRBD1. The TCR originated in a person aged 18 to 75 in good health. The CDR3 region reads CASSLVLGQVSQPQHF. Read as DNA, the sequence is TGCGCCAGCAGCTTGGTATTGGGACAGGTTTCCCAGCCCCAGCATTTT.